These 27 T cell receptor beta chains were all obtained from the same sample, sequenced in a study of cytomegalovirus exposure and HLA in healthy donors. The study ran its PCR with 60 Vbeta and 13 Jbeta primers. Generated by immunoSEQ multiplex PCR, the TCRdb table keeps only in-frame clones and is missing some. The sample lists roughly 160,000 clones; 80% were seen once. The material sequenced was PBMCs. These TCRs come from a man in his late teens or twenties in good health and CMV-seropositive.

The rearrangement links TRBV19 to TRBJ1-4; D is perhaps TRBD1 (5 bases). This CDR3 spans 12 amino acids. V was trimmed by 5 bases and J by 8 bases, leaving 9 bases between them. The germline V gene has CDR1 LNHDA and CDR2 SQIVND (reference sequence). For the CDR3, the DNA is TGTGCCAGTAGTCAGGGTGGAGAAAAACTGTTTTTT. Translated: CASSQGGEKLFF.

This clone was counted a few times. One junction end disagrees with the germline gene, perhaps due to a read error. This chain joins TRBV7-9 and TRBJ2-3, with TRBD2 identical over 10 bases. CDR1 and CDR2 (germline): SEHNR, FQNEAQ (reference sequence). This CDR3 region has 19 residues. Here the CDR3 reads CASSLGLTSGERRLDTQYF. DNA of the CDR3: TGTGCCAGCAGTTTAGGGCTAACTAGCGGGGAAAGGCGGCTAGATACGCAGTATTTT.

About this clone itself: The same CDR3 is also encoded by other DNA sequences in this sample. The chain recombines TRBV7-8 with TRBJ2-5; 8 bases agree with TRBD2. This CDR3 contains 14 residues. The V gene end was trimmed by 5 bases and the J gene end by 5 bases; junction bases not matched to a gene: 7. CDR1 and CDR2 (germline): SGHVS, FQNEAQ. The CDR3 is CASSTRTSFETQYF. The CDR3 nucleotides are TGTGCCAGCAGCACCCGGACTAGCTTCGAGACCCAGTACTTC. Filled out from reference TRBV7-8 and TRBJ2-5, the complete variable domain reads GAGVSQSPRYKVAKRGQDVALRCDPISGHVSLFWYQQALGQGPEFLTYFQNEAQLDKSGLPSDRFFAERPEGSVSTLKIQRTQQEDSAVYLCASSTRTSFETQYFGPGTRLLVL.

This chain joins TRBV7-3 and TRBJ2-5, with 9 bases that match TRBD2. The CDR3 consists of 15 residues. Germline V CDR1 and CDR2: SGHTA, FQGTGA. V lost 5 bases and J lost 2; bases outside the gene matches: 6. The DNA for the CDR3 is TGTGCCAGCAGCCGCTTTAGCGGGGGACAAGAGACCCAGTACTTC. Translated: CASSRFSGGQETQYF.

V is TRBV7-8 and J is TRBJ2-7; 7 nucleotides align to TRBD1. Germline assignment: CDR1 SGHVS and CDR2 FQNEAQ. V shed 1 base, J shed 6 bases, and the junction held 9 bases outside the gene matches. The CDR3 totals 15 residues. The CDR3 DNA sequence: TGTGCCAGCAGCTTAGGTGACAGGGATCTCTCCGAGCAGTACTTC. Amino acids: CASSLGDRDLSEQYF.

The V and J genes are TRBV7-6 and TRBJ2-6; 8 bases line up with TRBD1. V dropped 3 bases and J dropped 1; count of bases not matched to a gene: 11. Looked up from germline, CDR1 is SGHVS and CDR2 is FNYEAQ. The CDR3 loop spans 19 amino acids. DNA of the CDR3: TGTGCCAGCAGCTTTGACAAAACAGGGGGAACATCTGGGGCCAACGTCCTGACTTTC. This encodes CASSFDKTGGTSGANVLTF.

The V call is TRBV15, the J call TRBJ1-3; 7 bases match TRBD1. The CDR3 has 15 residues. V gave up 3 bases and J gave up 0 bases; unmatched junction bases: 2. Per germline, CDR1 LNHNV and CDR2 YYDKDF (reference sequence). The CDR3 region is CATSRTGHSGNTIYF. The CDR3 DNA follows: TGTGCCACCAGCAGGACAGGGCACTCTGGAAACACCATATATTTT.

The chain uses TRBV5-1 and TRBJ2-7; possible D gene TRBD1, 6 bases. Trimming stripped 4 bases from V and 4 bases from J, with 21 bases between. The germline V gene encodes CDR1 SGHRS and CDR2 YFSETQ. The CDR3 length is 16 residues. CDR3 residues: CASSQIRDNSPYEQYF. CDR3 coding DNA: TGCGCCAGCAGCCAAATACGGGACAACTCTCCATACGAGCAGTACTTC.

The genes are TRBV2 and TRBJ2-5; D is perhaps TRBD1 (5 bases). V was clipped by 7 bases and J by 2 bases, with 17 bases between them. The CDR3 totals 15 residues. The germline CDR1 and CDR2 sequences are SNHLY and FYNNEI. The CDR3 nucleotides read TGTGCCAGCAATCAAAGAGCGAACAGGCAAGAGACCCAGTACTTC. Translating it yields CASNQRANRQETQYF.

The CDR3 DNA reads as TGTGCCAGCAGCGCGAGAAGCACAGATACGCAGTATTTT. Its translation is CASSARSTDTQYF. The chain has TRBV9 and TRBJ2-3; D uncertain. The CDR3 extends over 13 amino acids. CDR1 is SGDLS, CDR2 YYNGEE, per germline. Trimming removed 3 bases at V and 0 bases at J, with 5 bases between.

The DNA of the CDR3 is TGTGCCAGCAGCTCCGGGACAGATTATAATTCACCCCTCCACTTT. It translates to CASSSGTDYNSPLHF. The V gene is TRBV7-6, the J gene TRBJ1-6; 7 bases line up with TRBD1. Germline V gene sequence: CDR1 SGHVS, CDR2 FNYEAQ. The length of the CDR3 is 15 residues. The trim removed 4 bases at V and 4 bases at J, leaving 4 bases unmatched.

Details on this clone: At one end the junction does not follow the germline gene, possibly because of a read error. This chain connects TRBV19 to TRBJ1-4; the D gene is possibly TRBD1 (5 bases). This CDR3 is built from 15 residues. CDR1 and CDR2 from the germline V gene are LNHDA and SQIVND (reference sequence). CDR3 coding DNA: TGTGCCAGTAGTCTCGACAGCCGATCTAATGAACAACTGTTTTTT. Residues: CASSLDSRSNEQLFF.

V and J are TRBV9 and TRBJ2-3, with 9 bases fitting TRBD2. Germline-derived CDR1 and CDR2 are SGDLS and YYNGEE. With 2 bases clipped from V and 4 bases from J, the junction kept 11 bases outside the gene matches. This CDR3 spans 17 amino acids. The DNA for the CDR3 is TGTGCCAGCAGCGTCCTGAATAGCGGGAGTTTGGCAGATACGCAGTATTTT. This codes for CASSVLNSGSLADTQYF.

J is TRBJ2-5 and V is TRBV11-1; D perhaps matches TRBD2 (5 bases). Germline V CDR1 and CDR2: SGHAT, FQDESV (reference sequence). The CDR3 spans 15 residues. V lost 5 bases, J lost 1 base, and 14 bases lay in between. The CDR3 region has the DNA TGTGCCAGCAGCCGTCTAGCATTACCCCAAGAGACCCAGTACTTC. It translates to CASSRLALPQETQYF. The variable domain in full, with the rest retrieved from reference TRBV11-1 and TRBJ2-5, is EAEVAQSPRYKITEKSQAVAFWCDPISGHATLYWYRQILGQGPELLVQFQDESVVDDSQLPKDRFSAERLKGVDSTLKIQPAELGDSAMYLCASSRLALPQETQYFGPGTRLLVL.

J is TRBJ1-2 and V is TRBV19; D is perhaps TRBD1 (5 bases). There are 15 residues in the CDR3. Germline CDR1 and CDR2: LNHDA and SQIVND (reference sequence). The germline V and J ends were trimmed by 7 bases and 4 bases, with 19 bases remaining between them. The CDR3 loop is CASKEQVPTFYGYTF. In DNA, the CDR3 is TGTGCCAGTAAAGAACAGGTCCCGACCTTCTATGGCTACACCTTC. The complete variable domain, with remaining parts taken from reference TRBV19 and TRBJ1-2, reads DGGITQSPKYLFRKEGQNVTLSCEQNLNHDAMYWYRQDPGQGLRLIYYSQIVNDFQKGDIAEGYSVSREKKESFPLTVTSAQKNPTAFYLCASKEQVPTFYGYTFGSGTRLTVV.

V usage is TRBV5-4 and J usage is TRBJ1-1; 9 bases align to TRBD1. The trim removed 3 bases at V and 5 bases at J, leaving 2 bases unmatched. There are 13 residues in the CDR3. From germline, CDR1 is SGHNT and CDR2 YYREEE (reference sequence). This chain's CDR3 is CASSWGTGTEAFF. The CDR3 DNA is TGTGCCAGCAGCTGGGGGACAGGGACTGAAGCTTTCTTT.

The chain uses TRBV27 and TRBJ2-7, with D possibly matching TRBD1 (6 bases). Germline V CDR1 and CDR2: MNHEY, SMNVEV (reference sequence). V was trimmed by 5 bases and J by 6 bases, leaving 14 bases between them. This CDR3 has 13 residues. CDR3 bases: TGTGCCAGCAGTCCAATACACAGGGTCGAGCAGTACTTC. It translates to CASSPIHRVEQYF.

The V gene is TRBV7-2, the J gene TRBJ1-3; TRBD1 is a possible D gene (6 bases). CDR3 length equals 15 residues. Germline values: CDR1 SGHTA, CDR2 FQGNSA. V was trimmed by 5 bases and J by 0 bases, leaving 11 bases between them. The CDR3 region is CASSTSTGSGNTIYF. In DNA, the CDR3 is TGTGCCAGCAGCACCTCGACAGGCTCTGGAAACACCATATATTTT.

J is TRBJ2-7 and V is TRBV19; possibly TRBD1 for D (6 bases). CDR3 length: 15 residues. V lost 5 bases and J lost 5, with 19 bases in between. CDR1 is LNHDA, CDR2 SQIVND, per germline (reference sequence). The CDR3 nucleotides read TGTGCCAGTAGTCAGACTACAGGGTCGCGGCACGAGCAGTACTTC. It translates to CASSQTTGSRHEQYF.

This clone was found a few times. This chain connects TRBV25-1 to TRBJ1-1; D gene ambiguous. Germline CDR1 reads MGHDK; CDR2 reads SYGVNS. The CDR3 totals 12 residues. Trimming shortened V by 2 bases and J by 6 bases, and 7 bases separated the two germline ends. The CDR3 is CASSENSPEAFF. The CDR3 DNA is TGTGCCAGCAGTGAAAACAGTCCTGAAGCTTTCTTT.

The chain has TRBV7-9 and TRBJ2-2; 9 bases fit TRBD1. Germline V gene sequence: CDR1 SEHNR, CDR2 FQNEAQ (reference sequence). The CDR3 loop spans 15 amino acids. The V and J ends lost 2 bases and 6 bases, in that order; junction bases with no gene match: 4. CDR3: CASSLPGQGAGELFF. The CDR3 bases are TGTGCCAGCAGCTTACCGGGACAGGGAGCCGGGGAGCTGTTTTTT.

The chain uses TRBV5-8 and TRBJ1-1; D gene unclear. This CDR3 is built from 14 residues. V lost 4 bases, J lost 1 base, and 11 bases lay in between. CDR1 is SGHTS, CDR2 YDEGEE, per germline. The CDR3 sequence is CASSPGLGNTEAFF. DNA of the CDR3: TGTGCCAGCAGCCCAGGACTGGGGAACACTGAAGCTTTCTTT. Full variable domain (missing parts from reference TRBV5-8 and TRBJ1-1): EAGVTQSPTHLIKTRGQQATLRCSPISGHTSVYWYQQALGLGLQFLLWYDEGEERNRGNFPPRFSGRQFPNYSSELNVNALELEDSALYLCASSPGLGNTEAFFGQGTRLTVV.

The V and J genes are TRBV30 and TRBJ1-1, with 9 bases matching TRBD1. The V and J ends lost 5 bases and 3 bases, in that order; junction bases with no gene match: 25. The CDR3 is made up of 20 amino acids. Germline CDR1 GTSNPN, CDR2 SVGIG (reference sequence). The DNA for the CDR3 is TGTGCCTGGGCTAATATACAACAGGGGGCAGGTTATGGTTTGCACACTGAAGCTTTCTTT. This codes for CAWANIQQGAGYGLHTEAFF.

J is TRBJ2-2 and V is TRBV9, with 7 bases fitting TRBD2. This CDR3 is 15 amino acids long. Germline CDR1 and CDR2: SGDLS and YYNGEE. J gave up 4 bases and V 5 bases, and 8 bases lay outside the gene matches. For the CDR3, the DNA is TGTGCCAGCAGGGGGGAGGGCCGAGGCACCGGGGAGCTGTTTTTT. Translated, it gives CASRGEGRGTGELFF.

The chain combines TRBV2 with TRBJ1-3; D unclear. The CDR3 is 17 residues long. Looked up from germline, CDR1 is SNHLY and CDR2 is FYNNEI. V shed 3 bases and J shed 1 base, with 16 bases lying between them. Here the CDR3 DNA reads TGTGCCAGCAGTGATAGGCTGGCCAGGTCATCTGGAAACACCATATATTTT. Amino acid sequence: CASSDRLARSSGNTIYF.

The chain links TRBV4-3 to TRBJ2-1; TRBD2 aligns across 11 bases. Germline lookup yields CDR1 LGHNA and CDR2 YSLEER. V gave up 1 base and J gave up 7 bases; unmatched junction bases: 6. The CDR3 consists of 16 residues. CDR3 sequence: CASSQVLAGGLNEQFF. CDR3 sequence (DNA): TGCGCCAGCAGCCAAGTTTTAGCGGGGGGGCTAAATGAGCAGTTCTTC.

The chain employs TRBV7-8 and TRBJ2-7; 9 nucleotides align to TRBD1. V lost 0 bases and J lost 7; bases outside the gene matches: 7. Germline lookup yields CDR1 SGHVS and CDR2 FQNEAQ. The CDR3 sequence is 15 residues long. The CDR3 region has the DNA TGTGCCAGCAGCTTAGCGGGACAGGGACTGTCGGAGCAGTACTTC. Amino acid sequence: CASSLAGQGLSEQYF. The full variable domain, its missing parts supplied by reference TRBV7-8 and TRBJ2-7, is GAGVSQSPRYKVAKRGQDVALRCDPISGHVSLFWYQQALGQGPEFLTYFQNEAQLDKSGLPSDRFFAERPEGSVSTLKIQRTQQEDSAVYLCASSLAGQGLSEQYFGPGTRLTVT.